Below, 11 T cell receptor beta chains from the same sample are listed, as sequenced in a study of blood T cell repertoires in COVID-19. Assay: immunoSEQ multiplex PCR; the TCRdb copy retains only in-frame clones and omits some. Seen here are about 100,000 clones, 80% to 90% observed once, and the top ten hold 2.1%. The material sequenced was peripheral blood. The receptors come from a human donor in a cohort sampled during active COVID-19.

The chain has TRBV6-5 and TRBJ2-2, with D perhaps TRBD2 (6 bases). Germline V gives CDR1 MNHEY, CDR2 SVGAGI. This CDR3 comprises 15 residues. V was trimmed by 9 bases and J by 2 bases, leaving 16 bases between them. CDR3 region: CASPKVAGNTGELFF. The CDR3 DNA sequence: TGTGCCAGTCCGAAAGTGGCGGGAAACACCGGGGAGCTGTTTTTT.

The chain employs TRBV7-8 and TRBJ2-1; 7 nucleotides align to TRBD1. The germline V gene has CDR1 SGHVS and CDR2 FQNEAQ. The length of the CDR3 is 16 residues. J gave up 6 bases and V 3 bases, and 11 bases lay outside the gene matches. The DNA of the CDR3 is TGTGCCAGCAGCTTGGTTATTCCGGGACAGTCCAATGAGCAGTTCTTC. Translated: CASSLVIPGQSNEQFF. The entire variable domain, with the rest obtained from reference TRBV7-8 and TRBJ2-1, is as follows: GAGVSQSPRYKVAKRGQDVALRCDPISGHVSLFWYQQALGQGPEFLTYFQNEAQLDKSGLPSDRFFAERPEGSVSTLKIQRTQQEDSAVYLCASSLVIPGQSNEQFFGPGTRLTVL.

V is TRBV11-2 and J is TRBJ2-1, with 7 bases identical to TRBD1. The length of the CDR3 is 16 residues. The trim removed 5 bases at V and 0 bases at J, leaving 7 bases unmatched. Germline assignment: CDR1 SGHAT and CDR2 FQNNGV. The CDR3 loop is CASSTRTGSSYNEQFF. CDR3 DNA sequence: TGTGCCAGCAGCACTCGGACAGGTAGCTCCTACAATGAGCAGTTCTTC.

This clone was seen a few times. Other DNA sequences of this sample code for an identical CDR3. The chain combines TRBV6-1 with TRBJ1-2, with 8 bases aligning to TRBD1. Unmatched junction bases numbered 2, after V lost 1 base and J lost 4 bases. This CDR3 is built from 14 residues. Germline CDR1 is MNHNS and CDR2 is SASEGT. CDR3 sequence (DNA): TGTGCCAGCAGTGAAGGACAGGGGATCTATGGCTACACCTTC. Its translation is CASSEGQGIYGYTF.

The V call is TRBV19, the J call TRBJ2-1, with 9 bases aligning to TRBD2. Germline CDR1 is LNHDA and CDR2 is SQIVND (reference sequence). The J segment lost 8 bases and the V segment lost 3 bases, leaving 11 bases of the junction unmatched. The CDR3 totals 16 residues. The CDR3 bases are TGTGCCAGTAGTATGAAGCGGGGGGCCCCGACCGATGAGCAGTTCTTC. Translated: CASSMKRGAPTDEQFF.

The CDR3 nucleotides are TGCGCCAGCAGCTTAACGACTACTAGCACAGATACGCAGTATTTT. Protein: CASSLTTTSTDTQYF. The chain couples TRBV5-1 to TRBJ2-3; a possible D gene is TRBD2 (5 bases). This CDR3 comprises 15 residues. Germline V gives CDR1 SGHRS, CDR2 YFSETQ. V dropped 2 bases and J dropped 0 bases, with 10 bases sitting between them.

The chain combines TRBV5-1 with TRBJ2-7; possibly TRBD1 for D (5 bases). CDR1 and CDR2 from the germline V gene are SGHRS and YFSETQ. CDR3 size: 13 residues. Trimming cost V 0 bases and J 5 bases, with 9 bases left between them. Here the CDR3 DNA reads TGCGCCAGCAGCTTGGGACAGCTGGACGAGCAGTACTTC. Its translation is CASSLGQLDEQYF.

CDR3 bases: TGTGCCAGCAGCTTGAGGCAGATGAACACCGGGGAGCTGTTTTTT. Amino acid sequence: CASSLRQMNTGELFF. The V gene is TRBV7-9, the J gene TRBJ2-2; D remains unclear. From germline, CDR1 is SEHNR and CDR2 FQNEAQ (reference sequence). The V end lost 3 bases, the J end lost 1 base, and 9 bases lay between the germline ends. The CDR3 totals 15 residues.

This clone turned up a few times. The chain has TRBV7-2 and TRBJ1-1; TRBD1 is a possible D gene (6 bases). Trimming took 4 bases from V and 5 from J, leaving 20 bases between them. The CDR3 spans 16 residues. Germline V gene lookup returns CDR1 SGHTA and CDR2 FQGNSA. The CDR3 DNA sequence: TGTGCCAGCAGCTCCCCGAGCGCAGGGGTGGGGACTGAAGCTTTCTTT. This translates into CASSSPSAGVGTEAFF. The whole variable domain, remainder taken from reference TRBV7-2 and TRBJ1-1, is GAGVSQSPSNKVTEKGKDVELRCDPISGHTALYWYRQSLGQGLEFLIYFQGNSAPDKSGLPSDRFSAERTGGSVSTLTIQRTQQEDSAVYLCASSSPSAGVGTEAFFGQGTRLTVV.

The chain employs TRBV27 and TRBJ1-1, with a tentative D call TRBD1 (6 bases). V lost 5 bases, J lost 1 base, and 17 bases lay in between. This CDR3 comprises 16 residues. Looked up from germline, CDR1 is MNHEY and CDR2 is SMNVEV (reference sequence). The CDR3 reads CASSPQQGRGNTEAFF. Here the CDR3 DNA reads TGTGCCAGCAGTCCCCAACAGGGTAGAGGGAACACTGAAGCTTTCTTT.

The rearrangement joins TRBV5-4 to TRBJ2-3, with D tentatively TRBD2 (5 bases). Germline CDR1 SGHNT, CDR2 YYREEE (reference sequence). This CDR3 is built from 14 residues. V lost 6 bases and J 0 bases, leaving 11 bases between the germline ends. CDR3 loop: CASTDRGSTDTQYF. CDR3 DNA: TGTGCCAGCACTGATCGGGGTAGCACAGATACGCAGTATTTT.